The 29 T cell receptor beta chains below all came from one sample that was sequenced in a study of chemoradiotherapy in HPV16-positive cancers. TCRdb keeps only in-frame clones here, not all; method: immunoSEQ multiplex PCR. Here the sample spans about 20,000 clones, roughly 84% being singletons. Sequenced here: blood, sampled from a patient who underwent chemoradiotherapy. These receptors all come from a human donor with HPV-associated anogenital cancer.

The J gene is TRBJ2-6, the V gene TRBV19; 11 nucleotides align to TRBD1. V dropped 9 bases and J dropped 12; count of bases not matched to a gene: 10. The CDR3 extends over 14 amino acids. CDR1 is LNHDA and CDR2 is SQIVND in the germline V gene (reference sequence). Here the CDR3 reads CASTDRGQLSVLTF. In nucleotides, the CDR3 is TGTGCCAGCACGGACAGGGGGCAGCTAAGCGTCCTGACTTTC.

V is TRBV7-9 and J is TRBJ1-5; 10 bases are a match to TRBD1. This CDR3 contains 15 residues. CDR1 and CDR2 (germline): SEHNR, FQNEAQ (reference sequence). V shed 5 bases, J shed 3 bases, and the junction held 4 bases outside the gene matches. The CDR3 is CASSPGTGANQPQHF. The CDR3 DNA is TGTGCCAGCAGCCCGGGGACAGGGGCCAATCAGCCCCAGCATTTT.

This clone was detected only once. The chain joins TRBV23-1 to TRBJ1-4; D call uncertain. TRBV23-1 is an ORF for which the function is uncertain. There are 15 residues in the CDR3. V dropped 11 bases and J dropped 3 bases, with 19 bases sitting between them. The CDR3 DNA reads as TGCGCCCGGTTGGGCGCTGCTCGCCCTAATGAAAAACTGTTTTTT. Translating it yields CARLGAARPNEKLFF.

V is TRBV9 and J is TRBJ2-2; D uncertain. CDR3 size: 16 residues. Germline CDR1 reads SGDLS; CDR2 reads YYNGEE. Trimming shortened V by 0 bases and J by 2 bases, and 11 bases separated the two germline ends. The CDR3 loop is CASSVAPGTNTGELFF. The DNA of the CDR3 is TGTGCCAGCAGCGTAGCTCCGGGCACCAACACCGGGGAGCTGTTTTTT.

The gene calls are TRBV27 and TRBJ2-1, with TRBD2 matching 7 bases. The V and J ends lost 10 bases and 0 bases, in that order; junction bases with no gene match: 12. CDR3 length: 16 amino acids. The germline CDR1 and CDR2 sequences are MNHEY and SMNVEV (reference sequence). The CDR3 coding sequence is TGTGCCATAGCAACTTCGGGGGGTTTCTCCTACAATGAGCAGTTCTTC. Amino acid sequence: CAIATSGGFSYNEQFF.

CDR3 DNA sequence: TGTGCCAGCAGTTTATGGAGGGATTCACCCCTCCACTTT. Protein product: CASSLWRDSPLHF. The chain employs TRBV28 and TRBJ1-6; D not resolved. Trimming shortened V by 0 bases and J by 8 bases, and 5 bases separated the two germline ends. Per germline, CDR1 MDHEN and CDR2 SYDVKM. CDR3 length: 13 amino acids.

This clone was seen just once. This chain connects TRBV13 to TRBJ1-3; weak D call: TRBD1 (6 bases). The germline gives CDR1 PRHDT, CDR2 FYEKMQ (reference sequence). The CDR3 sequence is 15 residues long. V lost 5 bases and J lost 4, with 15 bases in between. CDR3 bases: TGTGCCAGCAGCCTAAACAGGGTATCGGGAAACACCATATATTTT. It codes for CASSLNRVSGNTIYF.

This clone was counted between two and nine times. This rearrangement joins TRBV5-4 to TRBJ1-1; D remains ambiguous. CDR3 length: 13 residues. Germline assignment: CDR1 SGHNT and CDR2 YYREEE (reference sequence). Trimming left V 4 bases short and J 3 bases short, with 10 bases between. The CDR3 DNA is TGTGCCAGCAGCCGCGGGAGGGACACTGAAGCTTTCTTT. It is translated as CASSRGRDTEAFF.

The chain is built from TRBV7-6 and TRBJ2-3, with D possibly being TRBD1 or TRBD2 (6 bases each). CDR3 length: 15 residues. V was pared by 1 base and J by 7 bases, with 15 bases between. Per germline, CDR1 SGHVS and CDR2 FNYEAQ. The CDR3 DNA sequence: TGTGCCAGCAGCTTAGGGGTCCGAGGGGGGCATACGCAGTATTTT. Its protein is CASSLGVRGGHTQYF.

The V and J genes are TRBV5-1 and TRBJ1-2; 9 bases fit TRBD1. In germline, CDR1 is SGHRS, CDR2 YFSETQ. The CDR3 sequence is 15 residues long. The V gene end was trimmed by 0 bases and the J gene end by 8 bases; junction bases not matched to a gene: 8. In DNA form, the CDR3 reads TGCGCCAGCAGCTTGGCCTCGGGACAGGGTGGCGGCTACACCTTC. Its translation: CASSLASGQGGGYTF.

A word on this clone: This specimen includes other DNA sequences encoding the same CDR3. The chain couples TRBV19 to TRBJ1-1; 8 bases map to TRBD1. With 10 bases clipped from V and 0 bases from J, the junction kept 7 bases outside the gene matches. The CDR3 has 14 amino acids. Looked up from germline, CDR1 is LNHDA and CDR2 is SQIVND (reference sequence). The CDR3 spells CATGQGQMNTEAFF. DNA for the CDR3: TGTGCCACTGGACAGGGCCAAATGAACACTGAAGCTTTCTTT. Full variable domain (rest looked up from reference TRBV19 and TRBJ1-1): DGGITQSPKYLFRKEGQNVTLSCEQNLNHDAMYWYRQDPGQGLRLIYYSQIVNDFQKGDIAEGYSVSREKKESFPLTVTSAQKNPTAFYLCATGQGQMNTEAFFGQGTRLTVV.

This chain's CDR3 is CASSYTGQRGYTF. CDR3 in DNA: TGTGCCAGCAGTTACACGGGACAGAGGGGCTACACCTTC. J is TRBJ1-2 and V is TRBV6-5; 7 bases match TRBD1. CDR3 size: 13 residues. V shed 2 bases and J 8 bases; nucleotides not matched to a gene: 5. Germline CDR1 reads MNHEY; CDR2 reads SVGAGI.

This chain joins TRBV19 and TRBJ2-3, with D hard to call. The CDR3 extends over 15 amino acids. Germline assignment: CDR1 LNHDA and CDR2 SQIVND (reference sequence). V was clipped by 3 bases and J by 0 bases, with 10 bases between them. The chain's CDR3 is CASSMGNPSTDTQYF. The CDR3 nucleotides are TGTGCCAGTAGTATGGGGAACCCTAGCACAGATACGCAGTATTTT.

This clone has only one observation. The genes are TRBV6-5 and TRBJ2-1, with D possibly called TRBD1 or TRBD2 (5 bases each). Germline values: CDR1 MNHEY, CDR2 SVGAGI. The CDR3 runs 14 residues. The V gene lost 9 bases and the J gene lost 0 bases, with 12 bases spanning the gap. This CDR3 reads CASYKGSSYNEQFF. CDR3 nucleotides: TGTGCCAGTTATAAGGGGAGCTCCTACAATGAGCAGTTCTTC.

This clone was found once. The chain has TRBV6-1 and TRBJ1-5, with D perhaps matching TRBD1 (6 bases). V lost 11 bases and J 7 bases, leaving 12 bases between the germline ends. Germline values: CDR1 MNHNS, CDR2 SASEGT. The CDR3 consists of 11 residues. CDR3 sequence reads: CAVQGIQPQHF. The CDR3 DNA is TGTGCCGTACAGGGTATCCAGCCCCAGCATTTT.

This clone was seen only once. This sequence joins TRBV9 and TRBJ1-2; possible D gene TRBD1, 6 bases. The CDR3 is 14 residues long. V shed 2 bases and J shed 1 base, with 9 bases lying between them. The germline gives CDR1 SGDLS, CDR2 YYNGEE. CDR3 amino acids: CASSVGQLNYGYTF. The DNA for the CDR3 is TGTGCCAGCAGCGTTGGACAGCTTAACTATGGCTACACCTTC.

The chain has TRBV5-4 and TRBJ2-3; 13 bases agree with TRBD2. CDR1 and CDR2 (germline): SGHNT, YYREEE (reference sequence). This CDR3 contains 15 residues. V lost 3 bases to trimming and J lost 6 bases; unmatched junction nucleotides: 4. The CDR3 DNA is TGTGCCAGCAGCTCCAGACTAGCGGGGGGCGATACGCAGTATTTT. Amino acids: CASSSRLAGGDTQYF.

V gene TRBV10-1 combines with J gene TRBJ2-7; tentatively, D is TRBD1 (6 bases). V was clipped by 6 bases and J by 1 base, with 10 bases between them. Germline V gene sequence: CDR1 WNHNN, CDR2 SYGVQD (reference sequence). The CDR3 is made up of 13 amino acids. In nucleotides, the CDR3 is TGCGCCAGCAGCCTAACAGGGTCCTACGAGCAGTACTTC. It is translated as CASSLTGSYEQYF.

The rearrangement uses TRBV6-1 and TRBJ2-2, with 9 bases lining up with TRBD2. V gave up 8 bases and J gave up 3 bases; unmatched junction bases: 4. This CDR3 is 14 amino acids long. Looked up from germline, CDR1 is MNHNS and CDR2 is SASEGT. CDR3 coding DNA: TGTGCCAGCCGGACTAGCGTTGACACCGGGGAGCTGTTTTTT. It yields the protein CASRTSVDTGELFF.

The chain recombines TRBV19 with TRBJ1-5; possible D gene TRBD1, 5 bases. The length of the CDR3 is 17 residues. V was pared by 8 bases and J by 3 bases, with 23 bases between. CDR1 is LNHDA and CDR2 is SQIVND in the germline V gene (reference sequence). For the CDR3, the DNA is TGTGCCAGTCAAGGGACTGGGAACAAAATACTCAATCAGCCCCAGCATTTT. Translation gives CASQGTGNKILNQPQHF. The variable domain in full, with the rest retrieved from reference TRBV19 and TRBJ1-5, is DGGITQSPKYLFRKEGQNVTLSCEQNLNHDAMYWYRQDPGQGLRLIYYSQIVNDFQKGDIAEGYSVSREKKESFPLTVTSAQKNPTAFYLCASQGTGNKILNQPQHFGDGTRLSIL.

The table lists this clone with a count of one. This chain connects TRBV6-1 to TRBJ2-7, with 9 bases that match TRBD1. Trimming took 4 bases from V and 3 from J; bases not matched to a gene: 16. Germline values: CDR1 MNHNS, CDR2 SASEGT. This CDR3 comprises 18 residues. This CDR3 is CASSANGQGFESDYEQYF. The CDR3 DNA reads TGTGCCAGCAGTGCAAACGGACAGGGGTTTGAGTCGGACTACGAGCAGTACTTC.

This clone showed up just once. The CDR3, as DNA: TGTGCCAGTAGTTTGGGACAGTTTTATAGCAATCAGCCCCAGCATTTT. Protein product: CASSLGQFYSNQPQHF. The chain combines TRBV19 with TRBJ1-5, with TRBD1 matching over 7 bases. The CDR3 has 16 residues. Trimming removed 5 bases from V and 0 bases from J; junction bases left unmatched: 7. Germline V gene data show CDR1 as LNHDA and CDR2 as SQIVND (reference sequence). The full variable domain, its missing parts supplied by reference TRBV19 and TRBJ1-5, is DGGITQSPKYLFRKEGQNVTLSCEQNLNHDAMYWYRQDPGQGLRLIYYSQIVNDFQKGDIAEGYSVSREKKESFPLTVTSAQKNPTAFYLCASSLGQFYSNQPQHFGDGTRLSIL.

The rearrangement joins TRBV6-4 to TRBJ1-2; no reliable D call. This CDR3 has 14 residues. Per the germline V gene, CDR1 is MRHNA and CDR2 is SNTAGT. The germline V and J ends were trimmed by 2 bases and 9 bases, with 16 bases remaining between them. CDR3 bases: TGTGCCAGCAGTGACCCCGGACGGGTCTGGAGCTACACCTTC. Translation gives CASSDPGRVWSYTF.

This chain connects TRBV11-2 to TRBJ2-1, with 9 positions matching TRBD1. CDR3 length: 15 residues. The J segment lost 7 bases and the V segment lost 2 bases, leaving 6 bases of the junction unmatched. CDR1 and CDR2 (germline): SGHAT, FQNNGV. The CDR3 DNA reads TGTGCCAGCAGCTTAACTGGGACAGGGTCGAATGAGCAGTTCTTC. Translating gives CASSLTGTGSNEQFF.

This clone has just a few counts. The chain is built from TRBV29-1 and TRBJ1-2; the D gene is possibly TRBD1 (5 bases). This CDR3 spans 14 amino acids. The ends were cut back, 3 bases at V and 9 bases at J, with 20 bases in the middle. Germline lookup yields CDR1 SQVTM and CDR2 ANQGSEA. The DNA for the CDR3 is TGCAGCGTTGATAACCCGACAGTACGTCACCGCTACACCTTC. The encoded protein is CSVDNPTVRHRYTF.

This clone was found a few times. The CDR3 DNA sequence: TGTGCCAGTAGCACATTATTTTTTGGTGAAGCTTTCTTT. Residues: CASSTLFFGEAFF. The gene calls are TRBV19 and TRBJ1-1; D ambiguous. The CDR3 is 13 residues long. Germline loops: CDR1 LNHDA, CDR2 SQIVND (reference sequence). Trimming took off 6 bases at V and 7 bases at J, with 15 bases between the two ends.

CDR3 coding DNA: TGTGCCAGCACCCCCCAATTAACCGCTTTGGGTTTGAACACTGAAGCTTTCTTT. Its translation is CASTPQLTALGLNTEAFF. The chain carries TRBV5-6 and TRBJ1-1; D call uncertain. This CDR3 comprises 18 residues. Germline V gives CDR1 SGHDT, CDR2 YYEEEE. Trimming removed 6 bases from V and 0 bases from J, with 24 bases in between.

The rearrangement uses TRBV29-1 and TRBJ1-2, with a possible D match to TRBD1 (5 bases). In germline, CDR1 is SQVTM, CDR2 ANQGSEA. Trimming removed 7 bases at V and 2 bases at J, with 14 bases between. The CDR3 contains 13 residues. CDR3 nucleotides: TGCAGCGGGGGCGGGGGATCGAACTATGGCTACACCTTC. It yields the protein CSGGGGSNYGYTF.

The V call is TRBV19, the J call TRBJ2-7; TRBD1 matches 7 bases. Unmatched junction bases numbered 12, after V lost 5 bases and J lost 2 bases. CDR3 size: 16 residues. Germline V gene data show CDR1 as LNHDA and CDR2 as SQIVND (reference sequence). In DNA, the CDR3 is TGTGCCAGTAGTGCACAGGGGACAGTTGATACCTACGAGCAGTACTTC. It encodes CASSAQGTVDTYEQYF.